This T cell receptor beta chain is from a study of blood T cell repertoires in COVID-19. Study overall: The cDNA or gDNA used as material had been derived from T cells, B-cell-depleted T cells, or PBMCs.

CDR1 is MNHEY and CDR2 is SMNVEV in the germline V gene (reference sequence). Losses at the gene ends were 0 bases for V and 5 bases for J; bases not matched to a gene: 4. The CDR3 is 16 amino acids. Original handling: Estimation of nucleated cell counts was performed using reference gene primer amplification. TCRdb's copy holds only in-frame clones and misses some; the assay was immunoSEQ multiplex PCR. V, J and clone size were drawn from that table, and D and trimming were deduced from the DNA. The table records 150,000 or so clones, roughly 88% of them present only once. During active infection, Seattle patients enrolled and were then monitored through disease.

The sequencing sample was made of peripheral blood. This TCR was recovered from a woman aged 60-75 years with COVID-19, enrolled during active disease. The chain links TRBV27 to TRBJ2-2; TRBD1 matches 9 bases. The CDR3 loop reads CASSLSAGQGTGELFF. The DNA of the CDR3 is TGTGCCAGCAGTTTATCTGCTGGACAGGGGACCGGGGAGCTGTTTTTT.